Detailed here is one TCR beta chain. This clonotype has just a few counts. This receptor's antigen is unknown. Per-base qualities were not stored, and no clone one base away is much larger. Donors were about 36 systemically healthy Caucasian individuals from Russia aged 6 to 90 years. Approximately 10 milliliters of peripheral blood were collected from each donor into EDTA-treated Vacutainer tubes. Ficoll-Paque density-gradient centrifugation was used to isolate PBMCs, with at least 6 million obtained per sample. Total RNA, at least 5 micrograms per sample, was extracted from PBMCs with Trizol reagent. For every donor, an aliquot of PBMCs went through flow cytometry to measure the percentages of naive CD45RAhigh/CD27high T cells. The sample is drawn from a study of blood T cells in healthy people across ages (dated by TCRdb to 2015 to 2017). Study-level background: Template switching captured roughly one uniquely barcoded TCR beta cDNA molecule per two T cells in model experiments. Using deep sequencing normalized with unique cDNA molecular identifiers, the study measured how TCR beta repertoire diversity changes with age. Four age groups were formed from the donors: young (average 16 years), middle-aged (approximately 40), aged (more than 55) and long-lived (82). To avoid experimental bias, donors of different ages were spread randomly across the sequencing lanes. Two additional independent replicas of 1 million unique cDNA reads from the same blood draw were analyzed for two donors (one aged 18 to 30 and one aged 80 or older). Points the paper makes about the study in general: Compared with the aged group, the long-lived group had more naive CD4+ T cells, fewer expanded clones and increased TCR diversity, a pattern suggesting age selection. Since profiling was done on bulk unsorted PBMCs, naive and antigen-experienced compartments could not be conclusively compared. Total diversity estimates from one million sequenced T cells were considered lower bounds and underestimates. The CMV infection status of donors was not known, potentially confounding age-related changes in expanded clonotypes. Observed TCR beta diversity correlated strongly with the percentage of naive T cells measured by flow cytometry. As age increased, observed TCR beta diversity per million T cells dropped in a roughly linear way, and a significant reduction was already evident by age 40.

The method was 5' RACE. The instrument given in TCRdb is Illumina HiSeq 2500. A second PCR of roughly 6 to 11 cycles was run with a J-beta primer mix and a sample-barcoded 5' primer. A unique molecular identifier was introduced onto each TCR beta cDNA molecule by a template-switch 5' adaptor carrying 12 random nucleotides. Each sample yielded at least 3 million CDR3-containing paired-end reads. First-strand cDNA was synthesized from all RNA with the Mint cDNA synthesis kit, primed by a TRBC-specific oligonucleotide. All cDNA was treated with uracil-DNA glycosylase and then went through a first 18-cycle PCR with the universal primers M1SS and BC2_uni_R. Turning to the authors' computational methods: For normalization, 1 million high-quality reads, each with a distinct molecular identifier, were randomly selected from each sample. Instead of being binned into consensus sequences, reads that shared molecular identifiers were thrown out. MiTCR, with a Q25 quality threshold and the strictest error-elimination algorithm, was used for CDR3 identification, clonotype clustering and error correction. A nonparametric unseen species model with Euler transformation was used to estimate a lower bound on total TCR beta diversity. The public reads were run again by TCRdb, first through fastp at Q25 and then through MiXCR, and only productive beta chains were kept. CDR3 protein duplicates are merged, each entry listing the most common genes and DNA. It is TCRdb's table, rather than the study itself, that gives the V and J calls and clone size. The sample yields about a million distinct CDR3 sequences; around 48% were counted once. The top ten clones comprise over 10% of the sample.

Specimen: blood. The receptor was isolated from a young man in good health.

The CDR3 reads as follows: CASSPDSVPSYEQYF. The nucleotides are TGTGCCAGCAGTCCCGACTCCGTTCCCTCCTACGAGCAGTACTTC. The chain joins TRBV27 to TRBJ2-7; the D gene lacks a confident call. The CDR3 sequence holds 15 residues, the cysteine and phenylalanine included. Solely the CDR3 DNA is kept, with 45 bases framed from the first base. The germline ends are 14 bases apart after V is trimmed by 5 bases and J by 0 bases. The germline V gene (reference sequence) gives CDR1 as MNHEY and CDR2 as SMNVEV.